Sequencing of this T cell receptor beta chain was carried out in a study of control samples from healthy donors and cancer patients. TCRdb keeps only in-frame clones here, not all; method: immunoSEQ multiplex PCR. The sample includes fewer than 200,000 clones, 85% to 95% seen only once; the top ten take about 4%. V shed 5 bases, J shed 4 bases, and the junction held 1 base outside the gene matches. Germline lookup yields CDR1 MDHEN and CDR2 SYDVKM. The CDR3 has 13 residues. Sequencing used blood. The chain carries TRBV28 and TRBJ2-2, with 7 nucleotides matching TRBD1. The TCR was taken from an older woman in good health. This CDR3 is CASSHRGTGELFF. CDR3 DNA sequence: TGTGCCAGCAGTCACAGGGGCACCGGGGAGCTGTTTTTT.